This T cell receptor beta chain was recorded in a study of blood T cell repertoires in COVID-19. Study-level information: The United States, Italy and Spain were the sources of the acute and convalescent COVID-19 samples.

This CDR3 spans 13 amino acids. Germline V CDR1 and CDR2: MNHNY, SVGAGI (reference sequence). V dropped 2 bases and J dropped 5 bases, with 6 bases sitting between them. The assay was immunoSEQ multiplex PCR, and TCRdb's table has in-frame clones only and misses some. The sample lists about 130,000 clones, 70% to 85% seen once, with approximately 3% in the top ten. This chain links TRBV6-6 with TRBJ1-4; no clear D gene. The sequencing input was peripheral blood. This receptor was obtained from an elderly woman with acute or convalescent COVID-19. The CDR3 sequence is CASSYEANEKLFF. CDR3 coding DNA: TGTGCCAGCAGTTACGAAGCGAATGAAAAACTGTTTTTT.